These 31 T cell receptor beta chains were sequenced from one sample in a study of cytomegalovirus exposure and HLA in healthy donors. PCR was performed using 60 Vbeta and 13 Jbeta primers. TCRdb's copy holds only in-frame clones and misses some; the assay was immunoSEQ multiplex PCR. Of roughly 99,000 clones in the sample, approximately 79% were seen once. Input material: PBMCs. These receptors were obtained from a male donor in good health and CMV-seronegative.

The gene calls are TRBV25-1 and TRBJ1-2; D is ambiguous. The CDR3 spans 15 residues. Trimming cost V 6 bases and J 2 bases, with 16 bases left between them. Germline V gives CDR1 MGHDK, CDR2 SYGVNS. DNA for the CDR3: TGTGCCAGCAGCCCCCGAGCGGGGAAGAACTATGGCTACACCTTC. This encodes CASSPRAGKNYGYTF.

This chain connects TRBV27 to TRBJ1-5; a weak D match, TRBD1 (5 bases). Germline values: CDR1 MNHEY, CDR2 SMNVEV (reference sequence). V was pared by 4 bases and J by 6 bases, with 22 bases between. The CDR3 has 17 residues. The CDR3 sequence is CASSSLPGLQTGQPQHF. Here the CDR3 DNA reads TGTGCCAGCAGTTCTCTCCCGGGACTTCAAACAGGTCAGCCCCAGCATTTT.

This CDR3 reads CASSFGPLAGGPRETQYF. The CDR3 region has the DNA TGTGCCAGCAGCTTCGGCCCCCTAGCGGGAGGGCCGCGGGAGACCCAGTACTTC. This sequence joins TRBV7-2 and TRBJ2-5; 12 bases line up with TRBD2. CDR3 length: 18 residues. Germline V lookup: CDR1 SGHTA, CDR2 FQGNSA. V shed 3 bases and J 5 bases; nucleotides not matched to a gene: 13.

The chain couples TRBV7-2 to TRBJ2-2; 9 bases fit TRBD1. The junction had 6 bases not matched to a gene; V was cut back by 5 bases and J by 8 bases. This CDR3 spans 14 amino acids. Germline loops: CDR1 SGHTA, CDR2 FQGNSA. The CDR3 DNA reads TGTGCCAGCAGCCTGGACAGGGGTTGGGGGGAGCTGTTTTTT. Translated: CASSLDRGWGELFF.

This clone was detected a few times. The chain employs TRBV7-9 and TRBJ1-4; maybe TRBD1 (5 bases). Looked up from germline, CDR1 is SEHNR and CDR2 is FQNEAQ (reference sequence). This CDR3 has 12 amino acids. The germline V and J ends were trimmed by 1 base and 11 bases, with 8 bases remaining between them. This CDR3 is CASSLEKGKLFF. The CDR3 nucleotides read TGTGCCAGCAGCTTAGAGAAGGGGAAACTGTTTTTT.

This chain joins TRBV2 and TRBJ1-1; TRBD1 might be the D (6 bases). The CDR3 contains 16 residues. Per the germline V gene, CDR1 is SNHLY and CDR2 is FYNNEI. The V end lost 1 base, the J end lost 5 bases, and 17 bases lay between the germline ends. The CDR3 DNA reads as TGTGCCAGCAGTGAAGGTAGTCGAGGGGGTGAAACTGAAGCTTTCTTT. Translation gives CASSEGSRGGETEAFF.

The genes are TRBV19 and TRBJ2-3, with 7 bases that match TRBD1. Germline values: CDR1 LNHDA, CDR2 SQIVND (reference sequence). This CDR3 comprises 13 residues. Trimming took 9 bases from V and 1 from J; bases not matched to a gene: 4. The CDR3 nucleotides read TGTGCCAGCCGGGACAGAGGCACAGATACGCAGTATTTT. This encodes CASRDRGTDTQYF.

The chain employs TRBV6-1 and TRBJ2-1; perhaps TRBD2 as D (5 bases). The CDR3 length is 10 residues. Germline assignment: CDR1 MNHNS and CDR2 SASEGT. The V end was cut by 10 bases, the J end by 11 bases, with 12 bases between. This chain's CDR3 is CATLREKQFF. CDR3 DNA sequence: TGTGCCACCCTGAGGGAGAAGCAGTTCTTC.

This CDR3 is CASSPPGLSTDTQYF. CDR3 nucleotides: TGTGCCAGCAGCCCCCCCGGACTAAGCACAGATACGCAGTATTTT. The chain uses TRBV6-5 and TRBJ2-3, with D perhaps matching TRBD2 (6 bases). With 6 bases removed from V and 0 bases from J, the gap between germline ends came to 13 bases. From germline, CDR1 is MNHEY and CDR2 SVGAGI. This CDR3 has 15 residues.

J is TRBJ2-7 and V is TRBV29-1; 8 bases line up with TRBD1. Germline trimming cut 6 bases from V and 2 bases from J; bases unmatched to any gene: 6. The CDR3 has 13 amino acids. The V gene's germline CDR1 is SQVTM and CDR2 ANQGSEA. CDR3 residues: CSVGDRTTYEQYF. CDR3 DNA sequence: TGCAGCGTCGGGGACAGGACGACCTACGAGCAGTACTTC.

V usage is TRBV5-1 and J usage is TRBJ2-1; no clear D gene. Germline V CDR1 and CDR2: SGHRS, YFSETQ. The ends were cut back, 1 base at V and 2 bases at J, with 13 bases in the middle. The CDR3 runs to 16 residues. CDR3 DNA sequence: TGCGCCAGCAGCTTGCGGAGTGGTTTTACCTACAATGAGCAGTTCTTC. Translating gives CASSLRSGFTYNEQFF.

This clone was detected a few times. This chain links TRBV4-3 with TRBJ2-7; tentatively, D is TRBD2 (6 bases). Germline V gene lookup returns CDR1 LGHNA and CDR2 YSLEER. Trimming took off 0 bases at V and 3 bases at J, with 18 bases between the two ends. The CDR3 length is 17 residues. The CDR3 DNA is TGCGCCAGCAGCCAAGAAAGGTCTGGAGGGAAAGGCTACGAGCAGTACTTC. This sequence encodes CASSQERSGGKGYEQYF.

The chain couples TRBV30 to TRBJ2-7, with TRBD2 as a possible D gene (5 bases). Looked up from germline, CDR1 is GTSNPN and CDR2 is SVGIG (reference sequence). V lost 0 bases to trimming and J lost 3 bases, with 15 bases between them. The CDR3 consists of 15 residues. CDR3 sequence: CAWSVLGLASYEQYF. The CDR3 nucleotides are TGTGCCTGGAGTGTACTAGGGCTAGCTAGCTACGAGCAGTACTTC. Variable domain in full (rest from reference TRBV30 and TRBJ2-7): SQTIHQWPATLVQPVGSPLSLECTVEGTSNPNLYWYRQAAGRGLQLLFYSVGIGQISSEVPQNLSASRPQDRQFILSSKKLLLSDSGFYLCAWSVLGLASYEQYFGPGTRLTVT.

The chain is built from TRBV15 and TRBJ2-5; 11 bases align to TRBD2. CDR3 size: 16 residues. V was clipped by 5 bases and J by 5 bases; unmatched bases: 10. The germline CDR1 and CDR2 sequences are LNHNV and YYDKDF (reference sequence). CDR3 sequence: CATSGLAGGPSETQYF. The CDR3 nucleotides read TGTGCCACCAGCGGATTAGCGGGAGGGCCATCTGAGACCCAGTACTTC. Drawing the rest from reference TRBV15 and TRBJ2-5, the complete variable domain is DAMVIQNPRYQVTQFGKPVTLSCSQTLNHNVMYWYQQKSSQAPKLLFHYYDKDFNNEADTPDNFQSRRPNTSFCFLDIRSPGLGDTAMYLCATSGLAGGPSETQYFGPGTRLLVL.

CDR3 nucleotide sequence: TGTGCCAGCACCGCCGGGACTGGGTCTGAGCAGTTCTTC. It specifies CASTAGTGSEQFF. The rearrangement uses TRBV27 and TRBJ2-1; D is perhaps TRBD2 (6 bases). CDR1 and CDR2 (germline): MNHEY, SMNVEV (reference sequence). Deletions cut 7 bases from V and 9 bases from J, with 16 bases between. The CDR3 runs to 13 residues.

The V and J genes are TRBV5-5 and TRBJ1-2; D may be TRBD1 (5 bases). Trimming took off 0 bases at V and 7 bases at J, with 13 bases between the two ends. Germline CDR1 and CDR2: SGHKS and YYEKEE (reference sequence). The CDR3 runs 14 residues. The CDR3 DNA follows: TGTGCCAGCAGCTTGGTTAGGGGAGGTTCTGGCTACACCTTC. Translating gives CASSLVRGGSGYTF.

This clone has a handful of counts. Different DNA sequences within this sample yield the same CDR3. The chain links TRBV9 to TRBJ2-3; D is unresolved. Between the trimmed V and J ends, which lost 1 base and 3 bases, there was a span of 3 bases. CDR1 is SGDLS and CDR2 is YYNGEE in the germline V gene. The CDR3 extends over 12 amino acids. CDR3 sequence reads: CASSVQTDTQYF. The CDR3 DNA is TGTGCCAGCAGCGTACAGACAGATACGCAGTATTTT.

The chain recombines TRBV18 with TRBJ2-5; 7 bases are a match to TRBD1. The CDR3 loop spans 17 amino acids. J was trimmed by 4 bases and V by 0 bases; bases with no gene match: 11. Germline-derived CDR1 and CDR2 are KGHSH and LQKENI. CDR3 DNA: TGTGCCAGCTCACCACCAACCGGGACAGTAGTACTAGAGACCCAGTACTTC. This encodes CASSPPTGTVVLETQYF.

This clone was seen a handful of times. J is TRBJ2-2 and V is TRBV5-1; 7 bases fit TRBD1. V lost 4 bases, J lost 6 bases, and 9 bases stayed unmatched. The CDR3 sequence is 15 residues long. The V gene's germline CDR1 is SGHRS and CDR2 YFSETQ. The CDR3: CASSPGQVNAGELFF. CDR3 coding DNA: TGCGCCAGCAGCCCCGGACAGGTTAATGCCGGGGAGCTGTTTTTT.

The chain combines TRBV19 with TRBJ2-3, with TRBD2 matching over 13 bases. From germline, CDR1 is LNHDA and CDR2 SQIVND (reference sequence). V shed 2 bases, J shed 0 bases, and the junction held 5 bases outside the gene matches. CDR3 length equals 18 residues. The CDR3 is CASSIRGLAGSSTDTQYF. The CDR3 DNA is TGTGCCAGTAGTATACGGGGACTAGCGGGGTCTAGCACAGATACGCAGTATTTT.

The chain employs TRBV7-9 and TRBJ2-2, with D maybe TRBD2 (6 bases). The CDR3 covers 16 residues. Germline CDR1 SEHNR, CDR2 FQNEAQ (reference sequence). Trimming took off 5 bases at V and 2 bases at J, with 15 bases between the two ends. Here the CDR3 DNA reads TGTGCCAGCAGCCGTAGGAGGGGACCAAACACCGGGGAGCTGTTTTTT. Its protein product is CASSRRRGPNTGELFF. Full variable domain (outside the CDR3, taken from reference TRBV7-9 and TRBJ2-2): DTGVSQNPRHKITKRGQNVTFRCDPISEHNRLYWYRQTLGQGPEFLTYFQNEAQLEKSRLLSDRFSAERPKGSFSTLEIQRTEQGDSAMYLCASSRRRGPNTGELFFGEGSRLTVL.

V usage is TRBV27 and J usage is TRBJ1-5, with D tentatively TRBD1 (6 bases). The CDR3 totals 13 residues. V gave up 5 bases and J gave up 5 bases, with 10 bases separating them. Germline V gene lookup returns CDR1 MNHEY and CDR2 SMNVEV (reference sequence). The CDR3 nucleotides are TGTGCCAGCAGTGACTACAGGGATCAGCCCCAGCATTTT. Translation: CASSDYRDQPQHF.

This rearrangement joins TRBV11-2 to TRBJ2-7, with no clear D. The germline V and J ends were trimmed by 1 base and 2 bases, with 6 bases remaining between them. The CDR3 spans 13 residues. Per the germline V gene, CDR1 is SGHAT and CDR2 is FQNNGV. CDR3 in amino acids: CASSLGPAYEQYF. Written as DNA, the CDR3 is TGTGCCAGCAGCTTAGGGCCAGCCTACGAGCAGTACTTC.

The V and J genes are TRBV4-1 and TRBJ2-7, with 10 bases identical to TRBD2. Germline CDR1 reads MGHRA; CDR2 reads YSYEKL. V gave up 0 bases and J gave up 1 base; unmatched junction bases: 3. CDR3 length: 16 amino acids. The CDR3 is CASSQDGTSASYEQYF. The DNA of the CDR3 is TGCGCCAGCAGCCAAGATGGGACTAGCGCGTCCTACGAGCAGTACTTC.

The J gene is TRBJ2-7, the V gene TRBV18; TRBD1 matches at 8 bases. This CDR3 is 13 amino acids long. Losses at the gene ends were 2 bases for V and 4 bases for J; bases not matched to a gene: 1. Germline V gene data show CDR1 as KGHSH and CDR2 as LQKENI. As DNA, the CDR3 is TGTGCCAGCTCACCAACAGGGGGATACGAGCAGTACTTC. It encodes CASSPTGGYEQYF.

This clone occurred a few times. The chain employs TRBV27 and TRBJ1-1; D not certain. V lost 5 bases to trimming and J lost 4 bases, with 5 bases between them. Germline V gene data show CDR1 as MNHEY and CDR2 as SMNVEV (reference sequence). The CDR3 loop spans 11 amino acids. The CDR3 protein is CASSPITEAFF. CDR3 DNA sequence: TGTGCCAGCAGTCCTATCACTGAAGCTTTCTTT.

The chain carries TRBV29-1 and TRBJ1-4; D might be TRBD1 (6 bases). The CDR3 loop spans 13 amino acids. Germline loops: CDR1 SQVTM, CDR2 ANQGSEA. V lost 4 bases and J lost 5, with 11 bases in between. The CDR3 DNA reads TGCAGCGTTGCCTTGACAGGAAATGAAAAACTGTTTTTT. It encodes CSVALTGNEKLFF.

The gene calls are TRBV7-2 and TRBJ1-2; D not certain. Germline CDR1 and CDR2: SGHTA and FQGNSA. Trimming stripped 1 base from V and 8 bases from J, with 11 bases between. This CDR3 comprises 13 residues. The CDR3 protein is CASSLVGESGYTF. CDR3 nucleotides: TGTGCCAGCAGCTTAGTTGGGGAGAGCGGCTACACCTTC.

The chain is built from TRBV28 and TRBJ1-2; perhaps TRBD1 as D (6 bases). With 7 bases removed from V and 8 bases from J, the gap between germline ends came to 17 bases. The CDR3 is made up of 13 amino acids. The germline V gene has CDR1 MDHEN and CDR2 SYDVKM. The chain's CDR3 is CASTSQTGTGYTF. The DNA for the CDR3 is TGTGCCAGCACTTCACAGACAGGCACCGGCTACACCTTC.

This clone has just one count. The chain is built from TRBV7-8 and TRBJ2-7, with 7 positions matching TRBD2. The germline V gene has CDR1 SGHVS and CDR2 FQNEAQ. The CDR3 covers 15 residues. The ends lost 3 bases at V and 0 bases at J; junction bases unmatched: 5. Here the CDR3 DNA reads TGTGCCAGCAGCTTGACTAGCCTTCGCTCCTACGAGCAGTACTTC. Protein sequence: CASSLTSLRSYEQYF.

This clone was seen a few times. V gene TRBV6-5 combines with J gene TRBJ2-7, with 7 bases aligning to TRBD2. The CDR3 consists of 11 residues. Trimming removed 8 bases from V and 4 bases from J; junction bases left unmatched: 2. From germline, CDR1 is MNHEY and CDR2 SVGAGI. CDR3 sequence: CASGAGYEQYF. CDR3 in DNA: TGTGCCAGCGGAGCGGGGTACGAGCAGTACTTC.